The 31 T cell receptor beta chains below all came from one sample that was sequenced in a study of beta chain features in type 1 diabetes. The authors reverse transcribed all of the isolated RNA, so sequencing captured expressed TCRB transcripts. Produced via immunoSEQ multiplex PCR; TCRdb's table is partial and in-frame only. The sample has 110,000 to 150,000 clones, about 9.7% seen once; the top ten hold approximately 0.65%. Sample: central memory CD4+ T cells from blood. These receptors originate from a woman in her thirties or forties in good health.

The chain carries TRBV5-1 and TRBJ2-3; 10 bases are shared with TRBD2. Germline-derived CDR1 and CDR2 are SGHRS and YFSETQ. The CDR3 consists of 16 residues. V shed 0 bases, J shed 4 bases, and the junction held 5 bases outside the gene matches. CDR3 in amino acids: CASSLDGLAGADTQYF. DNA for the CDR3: TGCGCCAGCAGCTTGGATGGCCTAGCGGGGGCAGATACGCAGTATTTT.

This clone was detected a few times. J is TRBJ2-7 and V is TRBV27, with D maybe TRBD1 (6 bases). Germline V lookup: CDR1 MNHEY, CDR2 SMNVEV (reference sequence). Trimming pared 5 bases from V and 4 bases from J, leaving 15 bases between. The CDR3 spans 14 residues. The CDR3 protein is CASSSPDSQYEQYF. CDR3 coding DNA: TGTGCCAGCAGTAGTCCGGACAGTCAATACGAGCAGTACTTC.

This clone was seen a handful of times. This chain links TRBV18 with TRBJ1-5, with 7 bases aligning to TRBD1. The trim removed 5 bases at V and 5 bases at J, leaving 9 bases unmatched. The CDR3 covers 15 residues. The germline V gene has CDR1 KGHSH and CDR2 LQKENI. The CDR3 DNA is TGTGCCAGCTCAGCCCAGGGGGGTGGGGATCAGCCCCAGCATTTT. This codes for CASSAQGGGDQPQHF. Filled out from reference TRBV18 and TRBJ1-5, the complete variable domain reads NAGVMQNPRHLVRRRGQEARLRCSPMKGHSHVYWYRQLPEEGLKFMVYLQKENIIDESGMPKERFSAEFPKEGPSILRIQQVVRGDSAAYFCASSAQGGGDQPQHFGDGTRLSIL.

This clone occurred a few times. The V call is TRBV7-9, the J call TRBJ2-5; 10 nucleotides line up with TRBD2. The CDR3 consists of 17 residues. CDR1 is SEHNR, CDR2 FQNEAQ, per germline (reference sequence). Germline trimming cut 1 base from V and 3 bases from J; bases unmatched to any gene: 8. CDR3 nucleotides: TGTGCCAGCAGCTTAGGGGCGAGCGGGGGGGCCGAAGAGACCCAGTACTTC. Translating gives CASSLGASGGAEETQYF.

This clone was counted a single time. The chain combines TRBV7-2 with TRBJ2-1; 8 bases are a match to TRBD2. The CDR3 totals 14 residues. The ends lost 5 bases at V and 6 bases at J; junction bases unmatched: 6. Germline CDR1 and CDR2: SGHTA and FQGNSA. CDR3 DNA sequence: TGTGCCAGCAGCCCAGCCGGGACTAGCAATGAGCAGTTCTTC. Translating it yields CASSPAGTSNEQFF. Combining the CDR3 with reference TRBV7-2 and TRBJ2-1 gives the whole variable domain GAGVSQSPSNKVTEKGKDVELRCDPISGHTALYWYRQSLGQGLEFLIYFQGNSAPDKSGLPSDRFSAERTGGSVSTLTIQRTQQEDSAVYLCASSPAGTSNEQFFGPGTRLTVL.

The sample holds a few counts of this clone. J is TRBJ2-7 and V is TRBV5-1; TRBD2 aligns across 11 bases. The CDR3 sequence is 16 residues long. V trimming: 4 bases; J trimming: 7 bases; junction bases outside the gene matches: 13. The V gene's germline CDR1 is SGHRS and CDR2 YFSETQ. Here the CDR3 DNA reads TGCGCCAGCAGCCCGACTAGCGGGGCGCCCTACGTAGAGCAGTACTTC. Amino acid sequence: CASSPTSGAPYVEQYF.

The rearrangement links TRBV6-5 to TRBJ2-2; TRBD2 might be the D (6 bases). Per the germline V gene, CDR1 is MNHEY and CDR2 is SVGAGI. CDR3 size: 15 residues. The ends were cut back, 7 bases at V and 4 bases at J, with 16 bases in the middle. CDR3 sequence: CASTNGGAGTGELFF. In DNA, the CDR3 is TGTGCCAGCACCAACGGCGGGGCGGGCACCGGGGAGCTGTTTTTT.

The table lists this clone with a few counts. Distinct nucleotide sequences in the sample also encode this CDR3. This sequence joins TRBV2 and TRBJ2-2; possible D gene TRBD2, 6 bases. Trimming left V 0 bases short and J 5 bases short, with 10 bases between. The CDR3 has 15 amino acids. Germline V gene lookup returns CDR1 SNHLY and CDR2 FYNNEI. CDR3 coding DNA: TGTGCCAGCAGTGAAGCGCTTGGAGGGACCGGGGAGCTGTTTTTT. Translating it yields CASSEALGGTGELFF.

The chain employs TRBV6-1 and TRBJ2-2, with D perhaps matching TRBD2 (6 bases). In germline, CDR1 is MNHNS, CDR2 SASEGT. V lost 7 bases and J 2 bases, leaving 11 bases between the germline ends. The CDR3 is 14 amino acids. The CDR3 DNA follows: TGTGCCAGCACCGGGACTTACAACACCGGGGAGCTGTTTTTT. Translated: CASTGTYNTGELFF.

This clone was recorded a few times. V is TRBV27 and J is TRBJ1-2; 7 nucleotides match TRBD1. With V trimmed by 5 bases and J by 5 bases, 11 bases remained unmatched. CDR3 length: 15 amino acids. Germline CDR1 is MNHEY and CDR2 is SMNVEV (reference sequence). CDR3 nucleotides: TGTGCCAGCAGTACTTGGAACAGGGGAACGTATGGCTACACCTTC. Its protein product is CASSTWNRGTYGYTF.

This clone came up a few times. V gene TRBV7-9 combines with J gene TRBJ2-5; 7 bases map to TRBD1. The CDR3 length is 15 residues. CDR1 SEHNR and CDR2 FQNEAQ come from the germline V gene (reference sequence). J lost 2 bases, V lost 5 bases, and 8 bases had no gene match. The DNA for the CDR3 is TGTGCCAGCAGCCCACTGGGACAGAAGCAAGAGACCCAGTACTTC. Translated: CASSPLGQKQETQYF.

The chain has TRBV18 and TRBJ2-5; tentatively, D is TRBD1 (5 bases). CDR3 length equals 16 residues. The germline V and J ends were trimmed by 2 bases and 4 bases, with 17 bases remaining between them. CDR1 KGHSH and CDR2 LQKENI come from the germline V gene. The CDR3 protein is CASSPSYGQGRETQYF. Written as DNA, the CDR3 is TGTGCCAGCTCACCATCCTATGGGCAGGGTCGAGAGACCCAGTACTTC.

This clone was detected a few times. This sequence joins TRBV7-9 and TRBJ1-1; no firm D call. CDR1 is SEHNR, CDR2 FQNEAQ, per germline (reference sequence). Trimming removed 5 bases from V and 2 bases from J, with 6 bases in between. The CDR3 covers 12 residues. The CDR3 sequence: CASSQFNTEAFF. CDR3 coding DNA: TGTGCCAGCAGCCAGTTTAACACTGAAGCTTTCTTT.

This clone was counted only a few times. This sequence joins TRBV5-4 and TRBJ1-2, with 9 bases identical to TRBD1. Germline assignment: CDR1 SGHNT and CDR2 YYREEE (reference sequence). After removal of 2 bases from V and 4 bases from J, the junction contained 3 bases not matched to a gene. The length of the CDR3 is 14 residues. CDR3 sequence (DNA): TGTGCCAGCAGCTTCCGGGACAGGGTCTATGGCTACACCTTC. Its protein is CASSFRDRVYGYTF. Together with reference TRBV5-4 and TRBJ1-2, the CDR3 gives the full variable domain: ETGVTQSPTHLIKTRGQQVTLRCSSQSGHNTVSWYQQALGQGPQFIFQYYREEENGRGNFPPRFSGLQFPNYSSELNVNALELDDSALYLCASSFRDRVYGYTFGSGTRLTVV.

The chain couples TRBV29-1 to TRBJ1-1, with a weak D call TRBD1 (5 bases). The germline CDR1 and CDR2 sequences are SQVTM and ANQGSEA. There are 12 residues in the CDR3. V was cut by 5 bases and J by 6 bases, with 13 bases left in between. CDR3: CSVSRGEAEAFF. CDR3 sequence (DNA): TGCAGCGTTTCCAGAGGGGAGGCTGAAGCTTTCTTT.

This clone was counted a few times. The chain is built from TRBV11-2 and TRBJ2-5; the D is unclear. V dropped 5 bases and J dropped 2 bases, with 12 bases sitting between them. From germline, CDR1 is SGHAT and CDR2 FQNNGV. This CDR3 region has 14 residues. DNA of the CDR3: TGTGCCAGCAGCCTGCCCCCGGAGCAAGAGACCCAGTACTTC. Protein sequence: CASSLPPEQETQYF.

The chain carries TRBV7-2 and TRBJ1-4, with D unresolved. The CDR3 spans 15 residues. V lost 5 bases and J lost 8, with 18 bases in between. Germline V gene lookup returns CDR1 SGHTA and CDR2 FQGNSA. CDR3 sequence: CASSPDGREEEKLFF. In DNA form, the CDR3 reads TGTGCCAGCAGCCCGGACGGACGGGAGGAGGAAAAACTGTTTTTT.

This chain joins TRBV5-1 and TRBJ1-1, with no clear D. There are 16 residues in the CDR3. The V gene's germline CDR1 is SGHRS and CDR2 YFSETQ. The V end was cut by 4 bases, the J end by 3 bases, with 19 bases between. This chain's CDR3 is CASSPSTLTEDTEAFF. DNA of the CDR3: TGCGCCAGCAGCCCCTCGACTCTCACGGAGGACACTGAAGCTTTCTTT.

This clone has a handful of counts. CDR3 in DNA: TGTGCCAGCGTCCCTAGCGGGGGGGCCGGCGGGGAGCTGTTTTTT. It yields the protein CASVPSGGAGGELFF. The chain is built from TRBV7-2 and TRBJ2-2; 12 nucleotides agree with TRBD2. The germline V gene encodes CDR1 SGHTA and CDR2 FQGNSA. The CDR3 is 15 residues long. With 8 bases clipped from V and 7 bases from J, the junction kept 8 bases outside the gene matches.

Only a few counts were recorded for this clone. The CDR3 loop reads CASSWGGTKNIQYF. The CDR3 nucleotides read TGTGCCAGCAGCTGGGGGGGGACCAAAAACATTCAGTACTTC. The chain recombines TRBV5-4 with TRBJ2-4, with 7 bases lining up with TRBD2. The CDR3 contains 14 residues. V gave up 3 bases and J gave up 2 bases; unmatched junction bases: 2. CDR1 and CDR2 from the germline V gene are SGHNT and YYREEE (reference sequence).

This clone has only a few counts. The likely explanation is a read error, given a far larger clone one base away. DNA for the CDR3: TGTGCCAGCAGTTATGACAGGAACACTGAAGCTTTCTTT. Translation: CASSYDRNTEAFF. V gene TRBV6-5 combines with J gene TRBJ1-1; D possibly corresponds to TRBD1 (5 bases). Deletions cut 3 bases from V and 1 base from J, with 6 bases between. Germline V gene lookup returns CDR1 MNHEY and CDR2 SVGAGI. The CDR3 covers 13 residues.

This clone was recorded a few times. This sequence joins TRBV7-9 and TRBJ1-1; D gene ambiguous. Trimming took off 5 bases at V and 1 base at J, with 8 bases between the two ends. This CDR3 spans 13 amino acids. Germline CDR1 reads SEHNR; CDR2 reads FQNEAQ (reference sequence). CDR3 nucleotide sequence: TGTGCCAGCAGCAACCGACAGAACACTGAAGCTTTCTTT. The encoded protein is CASSNRQNTEAFF.

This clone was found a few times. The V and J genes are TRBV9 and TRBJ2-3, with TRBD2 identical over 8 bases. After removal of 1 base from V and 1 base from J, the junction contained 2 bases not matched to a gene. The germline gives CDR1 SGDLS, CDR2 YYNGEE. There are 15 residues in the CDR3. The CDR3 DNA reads TGTGCCAGCAGCGTAACCGGGGGGGGCACAGATACGCAGTATTTT. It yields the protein CASSVTGGGTDTQYF.

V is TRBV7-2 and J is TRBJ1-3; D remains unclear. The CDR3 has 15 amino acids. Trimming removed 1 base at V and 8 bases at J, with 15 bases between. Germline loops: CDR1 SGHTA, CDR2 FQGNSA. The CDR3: CASSLGGYNEDTIYF. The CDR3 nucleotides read TGTGCCAGCAGCTTAGGAGGTTACAATGAGGACACCATATATTTT.

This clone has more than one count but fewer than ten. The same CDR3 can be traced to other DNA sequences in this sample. The CDR3 DNA reads TGTGCCAGCAGTTTACCGGGACAGGTGGATTCACCCCTCCACTTT. Protein: CASSLPGQVDSPLHF. The chain combines TRBV28 with TRBJ1-6, with 8 bases fitting TRBD1. CDR3 size: 15 residues. Trimming at V came to 2 bases and at J to 8 bases, leaving 5 bases not matched to a gene. In germline, CDR1 is MDHEN, CDR2 SYDVKM.

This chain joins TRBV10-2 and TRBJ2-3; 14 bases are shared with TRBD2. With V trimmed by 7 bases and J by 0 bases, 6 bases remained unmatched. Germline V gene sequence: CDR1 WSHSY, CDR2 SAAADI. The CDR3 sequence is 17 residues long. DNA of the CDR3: TGCGCCAGCACGGGACTAGCGGGGGATATGAGCACAGATACGCAGTATTTT. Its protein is CASTGLAGDMSTDTQYF.

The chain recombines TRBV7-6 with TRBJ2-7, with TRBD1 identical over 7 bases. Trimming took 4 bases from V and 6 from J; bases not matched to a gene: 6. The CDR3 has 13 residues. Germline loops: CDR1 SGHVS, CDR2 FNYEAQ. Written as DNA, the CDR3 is TGTGCCAGCAGCTCTGGACAGGCCAGCGAGCAGTACTTC. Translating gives CASSSGQASEQYF.

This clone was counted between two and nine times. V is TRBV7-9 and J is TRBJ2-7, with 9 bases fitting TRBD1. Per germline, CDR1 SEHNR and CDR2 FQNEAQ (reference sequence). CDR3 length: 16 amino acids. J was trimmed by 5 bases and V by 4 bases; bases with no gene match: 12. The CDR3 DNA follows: TGTGCCAGCAGCTCCTTGGCCGGGACAGGGAAAAACGAGCAGTACTTC. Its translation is CASSSLAGTGKNEQYF.

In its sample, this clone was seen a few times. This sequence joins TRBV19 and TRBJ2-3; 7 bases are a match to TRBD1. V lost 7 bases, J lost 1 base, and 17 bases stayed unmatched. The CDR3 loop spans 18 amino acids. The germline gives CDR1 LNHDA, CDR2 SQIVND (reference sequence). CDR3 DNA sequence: TGTGCCAGTACTACCGGGACCTCCCGCCAGGGGGGCACAGATACGCAGTATTTT. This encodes CASTTGTSRQGGTDTQYF.

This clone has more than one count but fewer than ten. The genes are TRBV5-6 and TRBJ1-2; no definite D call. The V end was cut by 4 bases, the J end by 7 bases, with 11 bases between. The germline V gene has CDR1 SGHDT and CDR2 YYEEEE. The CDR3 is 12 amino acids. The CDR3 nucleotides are TGTGCCAGCAGCCTAGACGACCCTGGCTACACCTTC. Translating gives CASSLDDPGYTF.

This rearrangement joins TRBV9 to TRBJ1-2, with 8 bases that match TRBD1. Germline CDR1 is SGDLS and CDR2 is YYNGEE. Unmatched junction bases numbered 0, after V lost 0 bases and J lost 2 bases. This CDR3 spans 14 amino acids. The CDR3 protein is CASSVGTGNYGYTF. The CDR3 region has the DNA TGTGCCAGCAGCGTAGGGACAGGGAACTATGGCTACACCTTC.